These 16 T cell receptor beta chains were sequenced from one sample in a study of blood T cell repertoires in COVID-19. Measured with immunoSEQ multiplex PCR; TCRdb has only the in-frame clones, and not every one. The sample yields around 80,000 clones, roughly 80% seen once. The sample taken for sequencing was peripheral blood. The receptor set was obtained from a woman of 80 years or more with active or convalescent COVID-19.

This clone was observed a few times. This chain connects TRBV6-1 to TRBJ1-2; TRBD1 matches at 9 bases. Germline CDR1 and CDR2: MNHNS and SASEGT. The junction had 3 bases not matched to a gene; V was cut back by 1 base and J by 6 bases. The CDR3 has 14 residues. The CDR3 DNA follows: TGTGCCAGCAGTGAAGGGGGGGACAGGGATGGCTACACCTTC. It is translated as CASSEGGDRDGYTF.

The V call is TRBV9, the J call TRBJ1-1, with D perhaps TRBD1 (6 bases). The CDR3 runs to 14 residues. Germline values: CDR1 SGDLS, CDR2 YYNGEE. The V end was cut by 0 bases, the J end by 7 bases, with 13 bases between. The CDR3 nucleotides read TGTGCCAGCAGCGTAGAACAGGGATTGGGTGAAGCTTTCTTT. The encoded protein is CASSVEQGLGEAFF.

The chain couples TRBV9 to TRBJ2-7, with 11 bases identical to TRBD2. The CDR3 is made up of 15 amino acids. CDR1 and CDR2 from the germline V gene are SGDLS and YYNGEE. Trimming removed 4 bases from V and 3 bases from J; junction bases left unmatched: 6. The CDR3 DNA sequence: TGTGCCAGCAGCACCTTAGCGGGAGGGAACTACGAGCAGTACTTC. It is translated as CASSTLAGGNYEQYF. Filled out from reference TRBV9 and TRBJ2-7, the complete variable domain reads DSGVTQTPKHLITATGQRVTLRCSPRSGDLSVYWYQQSLDQGLQFLIQYYNGEERAKGNILERFSAQQFPDLHSELNLSSLELGDSALYFCASSTLAGGNYEQYFGPGTRLTVT.

The gene calls are TRBV30 and TRBJ1-6; TRBD1 might be the D (6 bases). CDR1 is GTSNPN and CDR2 is SVGIG in the germline V gene (reference sequence). V lost 0 bases, J lost 0 bases, and 12 bases lay in between. There are 17 residues in the CDR3. The CDR3 DNA reads TGTGCCTGGAGTGTGGACAGATTGAGCTCCTATAATTCACCCCTCCACTTT. Amino acid sequence: CAWSVDRLSSYNSPLHF.

This chain connects TRBV28 to TRBJ1-5, with D maybe TRBD1 (5 bases). This CDR3 has 15 amino acids. V gave up 2 bases and J gave up 1 base, with 9 bases separating them. CDR1 is MDHEN and CDR2 is SYDVKM in the germline V gene. CDR3 sequence reads: CASSLKAGSNQPQHF. CDR3 bases: TGTGCCAGCAGTTTAAAGGCAGGGAGCAATCAGCCCCAGCATTTT.

This chain connects TRBV6-2 or TRBV6-3 to TRBJ2-7; D is possibly TRBD1 (6 bases). Germline V gene lookup returns CDR1 MNHEY and CDR2 SVGEGT. The CDR3 covers 11 residues. The V end lost 5 bases, the J end lost 4 bases, and 6 bases lay between the germline ends. As DNA, the CDR3 is TGTGCCAGCAGTACAGGGTACGAGCAGTACTTC. Protein sequence: CASSTGYEQYF.

The rearrangement joins TRBV13 to TRBJ2-1; TRBD2 agrees at 10 bases. Unmatched junction bases numbered 10, after V lost 3 bases and J lost 5 bases. Germline V gene sequence: CDR1 PRHDT, CDR2 FYEKMQ (reference sequence). This CDR3 has 17 residues. The CDR3: CASSFPLGLAANNEQFF. As DNA, the CDR3 is TGTGCCAGCAGCTTTCCACTAGGACTAGCGGCCAACAATGAGCAGTTCTTC.

V and J are TRBV24-1 and TRBJ2-1; D ambiguous. There are 16 residues in the CDR3. The V gene lost 2 bases and the J gene lost 6 bases, with 16 bases spanning the gap. Looked up from germline, CDR1 is KGHDR and CDR2 is SFDVKD. CDR3 nucleotides: TGTGCCACCAGTGATTCTGGCCACCATCCCATCAATGAGCAGTTCTTC. Its protein is CATSDSGHHPINEQFF.

The rearrangement joins TRBV28 to TRBJ2-3, with 9 nucleotides matching TRBD2. This CDR3 has 15 residues. Per germline, CDR1 MDHEN and CDR2 SYDVKM. V shed 5 bases, J shed 6 bases, and the junction held 9 bases outside the gene matches. The CDR3 DNA reads TGTGCCAGCAGTCAAAGAGGACTAGCGCTGGATACGCAGTATTTT. This gives the protein CASSQRGLALDTQYF. The complete variable domain, with remaining parts taken from reference TRBV28 and TRBJ2-3, reads DVKVTQSSRYLVKRTGEKVFLECVQDMDHENMFWYRQDPGLGLRLIYFSYDVKMKEKGDIPEGYSVSREKKERFSLILESASTNQTSMYLCASSQRGLALDTQYFGPGTRLTVL.

V is TRBV7-2 and J is TRBJ2-3; 9 nucleotides line up with TRBD2. Germline trimming cut 5 bases from V and 3 bases from J; bases unmatched to any gene: 6. This CDR3 has 15 amino acids. Germline CDR1 reads SGHTA; CDR2 reads FQGNSA. The CDR3 DNA is TGTGCCAGCAGCCCCCCGGGACTAGCAACAGATACGCAGTATTTT. It specifies CASSPPGLATDTQYF.

The rearrangement joins TRBV4-2 to TRBJ2-5; D gene ambiguous. The CDR3 totals 14 residues. CDR1 LGHNA and CDR2 YNFKEQ come from the germline V gene. V was pared by 0 bases and J by 4 bases, with 9 bases between. The CDR3 DNA is TGTGCCAGCAGCCAAGAGCAGGCCGTAGAGACCCAGTACTTC. This codes for CASSQEQAVETQYF.

The chain uses TRBV5-1 and TRBJ2-3; TRBD1 matches 7 bases. Germline trimming cut 4 bases from V and 8 bases from J; bases unmatched to any gene: 10. There are 14 residues in the CDR3. CDR1 is SGHRS and CDR2 is YFSETQ in the germline V gene. CDR3 loop: CASSTSTGEGTQYF. The DNA for the CDR3 is TGCGCCAGCAGCACCTCCACAGGGGAAGGTACGCAGTATTTT.

In this sample, this clone turned up a few times. The chain recombines TRBV19 with TRBJ1-2; 7 bases agree with TRBD1. V trimming: 4 bases; J trimming: 3 bases; junction bases outside the gene matches: 5. CDR1 is LNHDA and CDR2 is SQIVND in the germline V gene (reference sequence). The CDR3 sequence is 14 residues long. CDR3 DNA sequence: TGTGCCAGTAGTACCCCGGGACAGTACTATGGCTACACCTTC. The encoded protein is CASSTPGQYYGYTF.

The chain combines TRBV6-2 or TRBV6-3 with TRBJ1-5; TRBD1 matches at 8 bases. V dropped 0 bases and J dropped 4; count of bases not matched to a gene: 5. Germline loops: CDR1 MNHEY, CDR2 SVGEGT. CDR3 length: 16 residues. The CDR3, as DNA: TGTGCCAGCAGTTACTCGCAGGGGGCTGGGAATCAGCCCCAGCATTTT. Its translation is CASSYSQGAGNQPQHF.

This chain joins TRBV5-1 and TRBJ2-5; TRBD1 aligns across 7 bases. This CDR3 spans 14 amino acids. Germline trimming cut 0 bases from V and 2 bases from J; bases unmatched to any gene: 1. Germline lookup yields CDR1 SGHRS and CDR2 YFSETQ. The CDR3 protein is CASSLARGQETQYF. The CDR3 coding sequence is TGCGCCAGCAGCTTGGCCAGGGGGCAAGAGACCCAGTACTTC. The complete variable domain, with remaining parts taken from reference TRBV5-1 and TRBJ2-5, reads KAGVTQTPRYLIKTRGQQVTLSCSPISGHRSVSWYQQTPGQGLQFLFEYFSETQRNKGNFPGRFSGRQFSNSRSEMNVSTLELGDSALYLCASSLARGQETQYFGPGTRLLVL.

There are a few counts of this clone. J is TRBJ1-6 and V is TRBV18; D remains ambiguous. This CDR3 is built from 15 residues. Germline V CDR1 and CDR2: KGHSH, LQKENI. The ends were cut back, 3 bases at V and 3 bases at J, with 9 bases in the middle. CDR3 residues: CASSPETHYNSPLHF. The CDR3 nucleotides read TGTGCCAGCTCACCTGAGACTCACTATAATTCACCCCTCCACTTT.